This T cell receptor beta chain was captured by sequencing in a study of blood T cell repertoires in COVID-19. Some clones are missing from TCRdb's copy, which holds only in-frame ones; the method was immunoSEQ multiplex PCR. There are roughly 220,000 clones in the sample; roughly 85% occur only once, and 2.9% lies in the top ten. CDR3 length: 15 amino acids. Germline V gene sequence: CDR1 MDHEN, CDR2 SYDVKM. V shed 3 bases, J shed 4 bases, and the junction held 4 bases outside the gene matches. This clone counts as medium-sized (0.01 to 0.1%). The V and J genes are TRBV28 and TRBJ2-1; 9 bases align to TRBD2. Sequencing was done on a sample of peripheral blood. This sequence was found in a man between 50 and 59 years old who had recovered from COVID-19. The CDR3 loop is CASSLSAGGYNEQFF. CDR3 nucleotides: TGTGCCAGCAGTTTGAGTGCGGGAGGGTACAATGAGCAGTTCTTC.